The sequence of this T cell receptor (beta chain) was determined in a study of graft-versus-host responses after intestinal transplantation. Looking at the study overall: Once they had received anti-thymocyte globulin induction, all recipients took tacrolimus and steroids for three to four years. Whole-study findings and limits: Peak GvH clone levels in circulation were associated with early post-transplant HvG declines. GvH clones were identified in recipient marrow, with some first appearing in ileum or blood.

Comments on this clone: As yet, its antigen is unknown.

CDR3 length equals 15 residues. Per germline, CDR1 MNHEY and CDR2 SVGAGI. Between the trimmed V and J ends, which lost 4 bases and 3 bases, there was a span of 13 bases. The method was immunoSEQ multiplex PCR; TCRdb's version includes in-frame clones alone and lacks a portion of them. The sample contains 55,000 to 70,000 clones, approximately 90% of which appear only once. V is TRBV6-5 and J is TRBJ2-1; D remains unclear. This clonotype was obtained from a human patient who received an intestinal transplant, so some T cells may come from the graft donor. This sample comprised PBMCs, obtained 118 to 130 days after intestinal transplantation. For the CDR3, the DNA is TGTGCCAGCAGTTTGATTAGTGGGTTCTACAATGAGCAGTTCTTC. This translates into CASSLISGFYNEQFF.